This TCR beta chain was observed in a study of CD8 T cells in ankylosing spondylitis. This clonotype was seen repeatedly, ten times or more. Its antigen remains unknown. MiXCR was run by TCRdb on the 5' RACE reads, yielding one entry per CDR3 protein. The data contain approximately 220,000 distinct CDR3 sequences, about 10% of them seen just once; the ten biggest clones take up approximately 20%. Study-level results: As reported, disease-linked clones showed significant enrichment in matched ankylosing spondylitis synovial fluid. CD8+ cells made up the disease-linked clones, which were relatively rare in peripheral blood. The study identified a TCR beta motif of under ten highly homologous variants that appeared characteristic of ankylosing spondylitis blood.

CDR3 size: 14 residues. The germline V gene encodes CDR1 MNHNS and CDR2 SASEGT. Trimming pared 7 bases from V and 4 bases from J, leaving 16 bases between. This chain joins TRBV6-1 and TRBJ1-2, with D possibly TRBD1 on 6 matching bases. Sequences were obtained from blood, either unsorted or a sorted T cell fraction (not recorded which). The origin of this receptor is a male donor with ankylosing spondylitis or in good health (not recorded which). The CDR3 nucleotides are TGTGCCAGCACCGAAACAGGGTCCGGCTATGGCTACACCTTC. The encoded protein is CASTETGSGYGYTF.